This TCR beta chain appears in the sequencing data of a study of regulatory T cells in long-lasting Graves disease. HTBI primers from iRepertoire and Arm-PCR of CDR3 regions yielded the TCR beta libraries. Authors' analysis steps: Across the samples, identification revealed 55 to 75 TRBV and roughly 13 TRBJ segments. TCRdb redid the calling of the multiplex PCR reads with MiXCR, one entry per CDR3 protein. TCRdb, not the original authors, processed these V and J calls. The table records 700,000 or so distinct CDR3 sequences, about 32% of them present only once. There are 15 residues in the CDR3. V trimming: 5 bases; J trimming: 4 bases; junction bases outside the gene matches: 5. Germline CDR1 is MDHEN and CDR2 is SYDVKM. Time point denoted: persistent/refractory GD, antithyroid drugs over 5 years with positive TRAb. PBMCs provided the RNA from which the TCR library was made. Graves' disease diagnoses followed American Thyroid Association guidelines. The patient group derived from an endocrinology department in Xi'an, China.

This clonotype was detected once. This sequence was found in a female donor with Graves disease. The chain joins TRBV28 to TRBJ2-3; 11 bases fit TRBD2. The source material was peripheral blood mononuclear cells (PBMCs), sampled when the disease was refractory, from a patient treated with antithyroid drugs. The CDR3 here is CASSRLAGSPDTQYF. CDR3 coding DNA: TGTGCCAGCAGTAGACTAGCGGGATCCCCAGATACGCAGTATTTT.